This T cell receptor (beta chain) is drawn from a study of blood T cell repertoires in COVID-19. Study background: The United States, Italy and Spain provided the acute and convalescent COVID-19 samples. T cells, B-cell-depleted T cells, or PBMCs provided the cDNA or gDNA that served as material.

Trimming at V came to 4 bases and at J to 1 base, leaving 2 bases not matched to a gene. Per the germline V gene, CDR1 is MNHEY and CDR2 is SVGAGI. The CDR3 loop spans 14 amino acids. Repertoires were generated with immunoSEQ multiplex PCR, while TCRdb's copy carries only in-frame clones and drops some. This table holds around 130,000 clones, about 80% found once. This chain uses TRBV6-5 with TRBJ1-1, with 8 bases fitting TRBD1. The TCR was taken from a woman between 50 and 59 years old with acute or convalescent COVID-19. Sequences were obtained from peripheral blood. For the CDR3, the DNA is TGTGCCAGCAGTTCCGGACAGGGGAACACTGAAGCTTTCTTT. It is translated as CASSSGQGNTEAFF.